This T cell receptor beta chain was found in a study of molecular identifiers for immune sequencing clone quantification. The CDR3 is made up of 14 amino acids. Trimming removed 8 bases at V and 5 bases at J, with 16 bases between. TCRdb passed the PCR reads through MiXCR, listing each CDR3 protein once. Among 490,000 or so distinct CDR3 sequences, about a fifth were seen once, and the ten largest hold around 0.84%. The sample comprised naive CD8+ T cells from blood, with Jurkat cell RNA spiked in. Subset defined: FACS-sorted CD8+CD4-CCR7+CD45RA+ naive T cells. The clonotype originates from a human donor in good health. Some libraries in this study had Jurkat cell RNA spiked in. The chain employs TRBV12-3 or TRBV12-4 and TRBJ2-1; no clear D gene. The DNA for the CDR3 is TGTGCCAGCCGTTCTAAGAGCCTGAACAATGAGCAGTTCTTC. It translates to CASRSKSLNNEQFF.